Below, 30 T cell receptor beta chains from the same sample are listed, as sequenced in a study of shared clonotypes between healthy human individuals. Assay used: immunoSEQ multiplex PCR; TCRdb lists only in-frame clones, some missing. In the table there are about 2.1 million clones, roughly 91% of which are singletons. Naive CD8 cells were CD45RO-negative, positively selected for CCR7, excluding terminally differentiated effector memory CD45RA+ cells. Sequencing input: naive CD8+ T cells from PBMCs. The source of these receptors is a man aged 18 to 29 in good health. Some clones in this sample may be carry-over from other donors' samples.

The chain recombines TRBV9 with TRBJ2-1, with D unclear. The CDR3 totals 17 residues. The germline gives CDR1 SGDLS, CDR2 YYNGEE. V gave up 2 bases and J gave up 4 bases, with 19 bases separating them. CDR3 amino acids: CASSVRAAPSLYNEQFF. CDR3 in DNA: TGTGCCAGCAGCGTTCGAGCTGCACCCAGCCTATACAATGAGCAGTTCTTC.

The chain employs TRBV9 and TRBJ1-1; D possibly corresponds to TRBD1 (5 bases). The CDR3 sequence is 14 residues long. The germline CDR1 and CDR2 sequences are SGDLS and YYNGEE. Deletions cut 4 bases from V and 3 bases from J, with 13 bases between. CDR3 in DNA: TGTGCCAGCAGCCCTTCCACCAGGGACACTGAAGCTTTCTTT. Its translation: CASSPSTRDTEAFF.

This CDR3 reads CASSSISGRAGEQFF. The CDR3 nucleotides read TGTGCCAGCAGCTCAATTAGCGGGAGGGCCGGTGAGCAGTTCTTC. The rearrangement uses TRBV7-9 and TRBJ2-1; TRBD2 matches 11 bases. CDR1 and CDR2 from the germline V gene are SEHNR and FQNEAQ (reference sequence). This CDR3 spans 15 amino acids. V lost 4 bases and J lost 9; bases outside the gene matches: 8.

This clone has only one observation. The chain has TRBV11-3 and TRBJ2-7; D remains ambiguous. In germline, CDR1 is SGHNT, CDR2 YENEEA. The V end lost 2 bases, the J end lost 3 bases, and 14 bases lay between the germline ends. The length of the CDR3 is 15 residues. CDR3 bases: TGTGCCAGCAGCTTATTTATCAGACAACACTACGAGCAGTACTTC. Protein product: CASSLFIRQHYEQYF.

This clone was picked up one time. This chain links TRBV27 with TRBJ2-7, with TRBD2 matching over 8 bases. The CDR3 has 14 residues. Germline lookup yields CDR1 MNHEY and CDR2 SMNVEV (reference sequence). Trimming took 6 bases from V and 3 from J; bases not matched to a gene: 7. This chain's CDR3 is CASSPVTSGYEQYF. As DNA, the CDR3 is TGTGCCAGCAGCCCGGTAACTAGCGGCTACGAGCAGTACTTC.

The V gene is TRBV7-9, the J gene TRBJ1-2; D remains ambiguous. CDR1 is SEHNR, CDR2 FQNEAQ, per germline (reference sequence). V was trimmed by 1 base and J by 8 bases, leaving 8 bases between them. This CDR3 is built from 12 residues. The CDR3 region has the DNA TGTGCCAGCAGCTTAGGATCAACGGGCTACACCTTC. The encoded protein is CASSLGSTGYTF.

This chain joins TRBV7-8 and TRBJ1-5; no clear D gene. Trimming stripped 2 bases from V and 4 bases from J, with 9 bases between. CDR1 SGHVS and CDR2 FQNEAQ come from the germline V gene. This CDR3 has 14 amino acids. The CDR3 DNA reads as TGTGCCAGCAGCTTAAACCCAATTAATCAGCCCCAGCATTTT. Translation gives CASSLNPINQPQHF.

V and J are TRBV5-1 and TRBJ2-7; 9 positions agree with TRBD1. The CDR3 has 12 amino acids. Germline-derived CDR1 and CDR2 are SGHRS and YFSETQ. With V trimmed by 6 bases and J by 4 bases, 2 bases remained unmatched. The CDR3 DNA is TGCGCCAGCAAAGGACAGGGGTACGAGCAGTACTTC. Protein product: CASKGQGYEQYF.

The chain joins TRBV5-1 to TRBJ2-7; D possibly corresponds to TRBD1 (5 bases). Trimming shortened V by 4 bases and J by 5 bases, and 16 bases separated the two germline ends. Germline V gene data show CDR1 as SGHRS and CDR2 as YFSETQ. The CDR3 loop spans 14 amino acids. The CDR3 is CASSIRTLYDEQYF. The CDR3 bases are TGCGCCAGCAGCATACGGACATTATACGACGAGCAGTACTTC. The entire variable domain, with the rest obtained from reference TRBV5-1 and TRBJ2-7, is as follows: KAGVTQTPRYLIKTRGQQVTLSCSPISGHRSVSWYQQTPGQGLQFLFEYFSETQRNKGNFPGRFSGRQFSNSRSEMNVSTLELGDSALYLCASSIRTLYDEQYFGPGTRLTVT.

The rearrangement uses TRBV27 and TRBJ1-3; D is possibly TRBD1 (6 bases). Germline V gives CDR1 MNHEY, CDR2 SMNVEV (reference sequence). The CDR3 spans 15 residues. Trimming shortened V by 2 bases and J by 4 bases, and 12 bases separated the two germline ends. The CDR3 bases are TGTGCCAGCAGTTTACAGGGGATCCTCGGAAACACCATATATTTT. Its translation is CASSLQGILGNTIYF.

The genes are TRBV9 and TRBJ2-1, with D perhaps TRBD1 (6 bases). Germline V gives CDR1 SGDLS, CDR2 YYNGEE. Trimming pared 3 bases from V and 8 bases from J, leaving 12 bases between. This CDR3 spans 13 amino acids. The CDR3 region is CASSGTTGYEQFF. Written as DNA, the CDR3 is TGTGCCAGCAGCGGCACTACAGGGTATGAGCAGTTCTTC.

The CDR3: CASRPDRNTEAFF. The CDR3 DNA sequence: TGTGCCAGCAGACCGGACCGTAACACTGAAGCTTTCTTT. The chain links TRBV6-6 to TRBJ1-1; the D is unclear. The V gene lost 6 bases and the J gene lost 2 bases, with 10 bases spanning the gap. The CDR3 covers 13 residues. The germline CDR1 and CDR2 sequences are MNHNY and SVGAGI (reference sequence).

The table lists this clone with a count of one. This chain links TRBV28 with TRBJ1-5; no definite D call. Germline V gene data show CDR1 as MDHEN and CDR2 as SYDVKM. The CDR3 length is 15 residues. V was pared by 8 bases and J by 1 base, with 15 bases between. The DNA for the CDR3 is TGTGCCAGCCAATCTTATTGGGAGAGCAATCAGCCCCAGCATTTT. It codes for CASQSYWESNQPQHF.

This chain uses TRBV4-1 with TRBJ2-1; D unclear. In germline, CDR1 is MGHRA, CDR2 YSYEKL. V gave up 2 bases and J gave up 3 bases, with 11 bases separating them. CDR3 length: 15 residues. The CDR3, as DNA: TGCGCCAGCAGCCAAAGGGCGGCATACTACAATGAGCAGTTCTTC. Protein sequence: CASSQRAAYYNEQFF.

The CDR3 sequence: CASSDGTGISYEQYF. The CDR3 nucleotides are TGTGCCAGCAGTGACGGGACAGGGATCTCCTACGAGCAGTACTTC. The rearrangement uses TRBV28 and TRBJ2-7; 9 bases agree with TRBD1. V lost 5 bases, J lost 0 bases, and 5 bases stayed unmatched. The CDR3 runs 15 residues. CDR1 and CDR2 from the germline V gene are MDHEN and SYDVKM.

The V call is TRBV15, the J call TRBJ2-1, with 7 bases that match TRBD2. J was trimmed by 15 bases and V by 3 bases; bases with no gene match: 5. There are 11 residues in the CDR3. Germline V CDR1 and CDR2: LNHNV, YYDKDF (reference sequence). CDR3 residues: CATSSGLETFF. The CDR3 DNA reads TGTGCCACCAGCAGTGGACTAGAGACGTTCTTC.

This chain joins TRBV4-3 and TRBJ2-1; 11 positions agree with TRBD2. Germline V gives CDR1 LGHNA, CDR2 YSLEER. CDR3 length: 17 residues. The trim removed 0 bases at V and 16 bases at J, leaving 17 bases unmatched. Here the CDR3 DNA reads TGCGCCAGCAGCCAAGATTTAGGGGGGACTAGCGGACTCAAGGGATTCTTC. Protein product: CASSQDLGGTSGLKGFF.

CDR3 sequence (DNA): TGTGCCAGCAGTGTGACAAGAGGACAGGGAAGCTATGGCTACACCTTC. The encoded protein is CASSVTRGQGSYGYTF. The chain has TRBV25-1 and TRBJ1-2; 8 bases agree with TRBD1. The germline V gene has CDR1 MGHDK and CDR2 SYGVNS. The CDR3 totals 16 residues. The V and J ends lost 4 bases and 4 bases, in that order; junction bases with no gene match: 11.

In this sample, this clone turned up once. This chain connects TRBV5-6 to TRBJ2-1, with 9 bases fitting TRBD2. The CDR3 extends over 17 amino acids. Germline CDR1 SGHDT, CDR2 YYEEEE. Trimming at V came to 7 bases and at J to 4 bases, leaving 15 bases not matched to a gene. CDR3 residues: CASLPGGRLAEYNEQFF. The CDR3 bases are TGTGCCAGCCTCCCCGGGGGGAGACTAGCGGAGTACAATGAGCAGTTCTTC.

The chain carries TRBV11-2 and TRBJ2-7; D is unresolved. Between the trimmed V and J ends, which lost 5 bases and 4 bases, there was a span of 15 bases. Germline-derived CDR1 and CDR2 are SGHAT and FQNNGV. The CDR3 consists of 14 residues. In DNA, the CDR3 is TGTGCCAGCAGCGTTCCCGGGTCCAATTACGAGCAGTACTTC. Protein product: CASSVPGSNYEQYF. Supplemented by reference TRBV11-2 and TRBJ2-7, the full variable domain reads EAGVAQSPRYKIIEKRQSVAFWCNPISGHATLYWYQQILGQGPKLLIQFQNNGVVDDSQLPKDRFSAERLKGVDSTLKIQPAKLEDSAVYLCASSVPGSNYEQYFGPGTRLTVT.

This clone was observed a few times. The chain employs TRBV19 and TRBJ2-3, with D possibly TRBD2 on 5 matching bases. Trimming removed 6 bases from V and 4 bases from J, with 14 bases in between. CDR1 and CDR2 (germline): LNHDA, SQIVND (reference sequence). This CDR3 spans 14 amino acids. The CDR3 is CASSPGSYPDTQYF. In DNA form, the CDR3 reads TGTGCCAGTAGCCCGGGATCTTATCCAGATACGCAGTATTTT.

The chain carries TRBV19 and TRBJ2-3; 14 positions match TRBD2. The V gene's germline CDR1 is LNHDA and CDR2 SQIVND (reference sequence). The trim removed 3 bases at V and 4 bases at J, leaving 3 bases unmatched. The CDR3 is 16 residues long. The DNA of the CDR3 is TGTGCCAGTAGTATGGGGACTAGCGGGAGCCCAGATACGCAGTATTTT. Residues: CASSMGTSGSPDTQYF.

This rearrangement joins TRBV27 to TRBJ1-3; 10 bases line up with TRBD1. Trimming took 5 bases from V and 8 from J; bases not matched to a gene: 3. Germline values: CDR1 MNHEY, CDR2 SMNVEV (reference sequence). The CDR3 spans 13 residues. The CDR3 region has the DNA TGTGCCAGCAGTCCGACAGGGGGCTACACCATATATTTT. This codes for CASSPTGGYTIYF.

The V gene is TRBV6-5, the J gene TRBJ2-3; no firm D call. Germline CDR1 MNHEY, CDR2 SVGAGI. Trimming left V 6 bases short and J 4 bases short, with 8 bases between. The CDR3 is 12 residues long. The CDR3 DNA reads TGTGCCAGCAGCCCCCCATCAGATACGCAGTATTTT. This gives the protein CASSPPSDTQYF.

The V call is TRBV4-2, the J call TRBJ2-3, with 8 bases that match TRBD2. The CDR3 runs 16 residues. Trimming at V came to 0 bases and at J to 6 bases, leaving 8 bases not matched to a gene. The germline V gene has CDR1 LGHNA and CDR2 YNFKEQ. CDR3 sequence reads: CASSQEEAGEEDTQYF. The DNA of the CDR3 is TGTGCCAGCAGCCAAGAGGAAGCGGGAGAGGAGGATACGCAGTATTTT.

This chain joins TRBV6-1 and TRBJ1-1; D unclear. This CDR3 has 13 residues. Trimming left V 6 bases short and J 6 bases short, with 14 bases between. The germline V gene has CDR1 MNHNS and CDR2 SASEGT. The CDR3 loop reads CASSYRGIAEAFF. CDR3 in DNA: TGTGCCAGCAGCTATAGAGGGATTGCTGAAGCTTTCTTT.

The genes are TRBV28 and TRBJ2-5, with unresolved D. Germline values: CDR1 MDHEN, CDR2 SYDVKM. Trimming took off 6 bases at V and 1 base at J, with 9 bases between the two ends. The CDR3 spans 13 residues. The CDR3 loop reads CASSLLFQETQYF. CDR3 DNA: TGTGCCAGCAGCCTCCTCTTCCAAGAGACCCAGTACTTC. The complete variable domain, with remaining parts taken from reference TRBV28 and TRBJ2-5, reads DVKVTQSSRYLVKRTGEKVFLECVQDMDHENMFWYRQDPGLGLRLIYFSYDVKMKEKGDIPEGYSVSREKKERFSLILESASTNQTSMYLCASSLLFQETQYFGPGTRLLVL.

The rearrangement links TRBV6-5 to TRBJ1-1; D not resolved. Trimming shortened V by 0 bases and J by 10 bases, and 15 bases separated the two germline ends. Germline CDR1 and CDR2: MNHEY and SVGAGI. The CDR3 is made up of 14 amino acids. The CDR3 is CASSYSLSGPGAFF. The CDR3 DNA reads TGTGCCAGCAGTTACTCTCTTTCGGGCCCGGGAGCTTTCTTT.

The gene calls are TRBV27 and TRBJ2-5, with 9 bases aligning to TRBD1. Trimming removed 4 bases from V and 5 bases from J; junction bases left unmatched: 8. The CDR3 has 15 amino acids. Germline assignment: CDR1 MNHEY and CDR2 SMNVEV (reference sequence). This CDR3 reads CASSSPGTGRETQYF. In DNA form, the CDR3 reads TGTGCCAGCAGTTCCCCAGGGACAGGGCGGGAGACCCAGTACTTC.

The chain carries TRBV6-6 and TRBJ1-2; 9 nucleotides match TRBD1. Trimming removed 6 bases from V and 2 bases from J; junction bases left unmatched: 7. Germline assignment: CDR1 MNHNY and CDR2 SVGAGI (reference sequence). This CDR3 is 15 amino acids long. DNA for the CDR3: TGTGCCAGCAGCAACCCCGGGACAGGGAACTATGGCTACACCTTC. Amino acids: CASSNPGTGNYGYTF.